These 22 T cell receptor beta chains share one sample of origin, sequenced in a study of T cells in Graves' hyperthyroidism and ophthalmopathy. TCR beta CDR3 regions were amplified from RNA. First-round RT-PCR targeting the TCR CDR3 was performed with the HTBI primer set. TCRdb ran MiXCR on the multiplex PCR reads and lists one entry per CDR3 protein. The table records about 610,000 distinct CDR3 sequences, roughly 16% of them present only once. Sequenced material: blood. The receptors stem from a woman aged 40 to 49 with Graves' ophthalmopathy.

This clonotype was observed a handful of times. The rearrangement links TRBV27 to TRBJ2-5; 16 bases line up with TRBD2. The CDR3 has 21 residues. The V gene's germline CDR1 is MNHEY and CDR2 SMNVEV (reference sequence). V was pared by 5 bases and J by 5 bases, with 20 bases of the junction left unmatched. The CDR3: CASSPRRGGTSGRAAGETQYF. DNA of the CDR3: TGTGCCAGCAGTCCTCGACGAGGCGGGACTAGCGGGAGGGCGGCGGGGGAGACCCAGTACTTC.

This chain connects TRBV6-1 to TRBJ2-1, with 8 bases fitting TRBD1. This CDR3 region has 16 residues. Germline CDR1 reads MNHNS; CDR2 reads SASEGT. V lost 6 bases and J lost 8; bases outside the gene matches: 15. CDR3 region: CASSPYPGTGWHEQFF. CDR3 sequence (DNA): TGTGCCAGCAGCCCTTATCCCGGGACAGGTTGGCATGAGCAGTTCTTC.

This chain links TRBV27 with TRBJ2-7, with TRBD2 matching 10 bases. CDR3 length: 15 amino acids. Per the germline V gene, CDR1 is MNHEY and CDR2 is SMNVEV (reference sequence). Trimming cost V 3 bases and J 3 bases; bases outside gene matches: 5. DNA for the CDR3: TGTGCCAGCAGTTTTACACTAGCGGGGCTCTACGAGCAGTACTTC. Translation: CASSFTLAGLYEQYF.

This clonotype was seen a few times. Sequence at one end of the junction differs from germline and may be a read error. V and J are TRBV29-1 and TRBJ2-2; tentative D call: TRBD1 (6 bases). CDR1 and CDR2 from the germline V gene are SQVTM and ANQGSEA. The CDR3 covers 13 residues. The DNA for the CDR3 is TGCAGCGTTGTAGGGACAAACACCGTGGAGCTGTTTTTT. Protein: CSVVGTNTVELFF.

A few counts support this clonotype. The genes are TRBV7-6 and TRBJ2-3, with 11 positions matching TRBD1. This CDR3 is 15 amino acids long. J was trimmed by 5 bases and V by 3 bases; bases with no gene match: 4. Germline loops: CDR1 SGHVS, CDR2 FNYEAQ. CDR3 in DNA: TGTGCCAGCAGCTTCGGACAGGGGGCCGGAGATACGCAGTATTTT. It translates to CASSFGQGAGDTQYF.

This clonotype was picked up a small number of times. This chain uses TRBV7-9 with TRBJ2-5; 7 bases map to TRBD1. The J segment lost 2 bases and the V segment lost 6 bases, leaving 9 bases of the junction unmatched. The CDR3 is 15 residues long. Germline V gene data show CDR1 as SEHNR and CDR2 as FQNEAQ (reference sequence). The chain's CDR3 is CASRWTGIKQETQYF. In DNA, the CDR3 is TGTGCCAGCAGGTGGACAGGAATCAAACAAGAGACCCAGTACTTC. The full variable domain, with the rest looked up from reference TRBV7-9 and TRBJ2-5, is DTGVSQNPRHKITKRGQNVTFRCDPISEHNRLYWYRQTLGQGPEFLTYFQNEAQLEKSRLLSDRFSAERPKGSFSTLEIQRTEQGDSAMYLCASRWTGIKQETQYFGPGTRLLVL.

This clonotype was picked up a small number of times. The rearrangement uses TRBV12-3 or TRBV12-4 and TRBJ1-5; D gene ambiguous. The V end lost 3 bases, the J end lost 1 base, and 19 bases lay between the germline ends. This CDR3 region has 18 residues. The CDR3 sequence is CASSFLQTTLASNQPQHF. The CDR3 DNA reads as TGTGCCAGCAGTTTTCTACAGACGACACTCGCGAGCAATCAGCCCCAGCATTTT.

This clonotype occurred many times. J is TRBJ2-3 and V is TRBV7-3, with D possibly called TRBD1 or TRBD2 (6 bases each). Germline CDR1 reads SGHTA; CDR2 reads FQGTGA. V lost 5 bases to trimming and J lost 6 bases, with 21 bases between them. There are 16 residues in the CDR3. In DNA form, the CDR3 reads TGTGCCAGCAGCCCCACCCTAGGGGGAGGAGGGGATACGCAGTATTTT. The encoded protein is CASSPTLGGGGDTQYF.

The rearrangement joins TRBV30 to TRBJ1-3; the D gene is possibly TRBD1 (5 bases). This CDR3 is 15 amino acids long. V lost 3 bases and J 0 bases, leaving 12 bases between the germline ends. Germline lookup yields CDR1 GTSNPN and CDR2 SVGIG (reference sequence). The CDR3 bases are TGTGCCTGGAGAGGGGTACCCTCCTCTGGAAACACCATATATTTT. This gives the protein CAWRGVPSSGNTIYF.

This chain uses TRBV12-3 or TRBV12-4 with TRBJ2-1; 15 nucleotides align to TRBD2. The CDR3 is 17 amino acids. V dropped 5 bases and J dropped 5; count of bases not matched to a gene: 7. CDR3 loop: CASSDRTSGGVNNEQFF. In DNA, the CDR3 is TGTGCCAGCAGTGACAGGACTAGCGGGGGGGTTAACAATGAGCAGTTCTTC.

In this sample, this clonotype turned up a few times. The chain carries TRBV6-1 and TRBJ2-7; 8 bases line up with TRBD1. V shed 5 bases, J shed 6 bases, and the junction held 3 bases outside the gene matches. The germline gives CDR1 MNHNS, CDR2 SASEGT. The CDR3 runs to 12 residues. In DNA, the CDR3 is TGTGCCAGCAGTCGGACAGGGCGCGAGCAGTACTTC. Its protein is CASSRTGREQYF.

This chain connects TRBV5-6 to TRBJ2-7, with 8 bases fitting TRBD2. The germline CDR1 and CDR2 sequences are SGHDT and YYEEEE. The ends lost 2 bases at V and 5 bases at J; junction bases unmatched: 12. The CDR3 has 16 amino acids. The CDR3 nucleotides are TGTGCCAGCAGCTTAGTTTTAGCGGGATTCGGAAACGAGCAGTACTTC. Amino acid sequence: CASSLVLAGFGNEQYF.

Ten or more counts support this clonotype. This chain joins TRBV7-2 and TRBJ1-2; D remains ambiguous. This CDR3 comprises 14 residues. Germline lookup yields CDR1 SGHTA and CDR2 FQGNSA. Between the trimmed V and J ends, which lost 3 bases and 1 base, there was a span of 9 bases. CDR3 bases: TGTGCCAGCAGCTTTAACGGAAATAACTATGGCTACACCTTC. It encodes CASSFNGNNYGYTF.

This clonotype was picked up many times. V usage is TRBV6-6 and J usage is TRBJ2-7; TRBD2 matches 11 bases. The CDR3 is made up of 17 amino acids. The junction had 5 bases not matched to a gene; V was cut back by 0 bases and J by 1 base. Germline assignment: CDR1 MNHNY and CDR2 SVGAGI (reference sequence). Here the CDR3 DNA reads TGTGCCAGCAGTTACTCAGGGCTAGCGGGAGGTTCCTACGAGCAGTACTTC. Translating gives CASSYSGLAGGSYEQYF.

The sample holds a few counts of this clonotype. This chain's CDR3 is CATRQGLSYEQYF. In DNA form, the CDR3 reads TGTGCCACCAGACAGGGCCTCTCCTACGAGCAGTACTTC. The rearrangement joins TRBV6-1 to TRBJ2-7; TRBD1 aligns across 7 bases. CDR3 length: 13 residues. Germline V CDR1 and CDR2: MNHNS, SASEGT. V gave up 10 bases and J gave up 0 bases; unmatched junction bases: 6.

The chain carries TRBV29-1 and TRBJ2-3; 9 bases map to TRBD1. The CDR3 loop spans 14 amino acids. With V trimmed by 5 bases and J by 5 bases, 8 bases remained unmatched. The germline V gene encodes CDR1 SQVTM and CDR2 ANQGSEA. The CDR3 DNA is TGCAGCGTTTCCGGGACAGGGCCTCAAGATACGCAGTATTTT. It is translated as CSVSGTGPQDTQYF.

In its sample, this clonotype was seen many times. The rearrangement uses TRBV27 and TRBJ1-5; weak D call: TRBD1 (6 bases). The germline gives CDR1 MNHEY, CDR2 SMNVEV (reference sequence). V gave up 5 bases and J gave up 3 bases, with 11 bases separating them. This CDR3 is 14 amino acids long. The CDR3 coding sequence is TGTGCCAGCAGTATCCGGGACAACAATCAGCCCCAGCATTTT. It codes for CASSIRDNNQPQHF.

This clonotype was seen ten or more times. The chain couples TRBV20-1 to TRBJ1-2; D uncertain. V lost 0 bases, J lost 1 base, and 18 bases lay in between. The CDR3 is made up of 17 amino acids. Germline CDR1 reads DFQATT; CDR2 reads SNEGSKA (reference sequence). The CDR3 nucleotides are TGCAGTGCTAGAGATTTCCTCTCTTCAGGACTTAACTATGGCTACACCTTC. Its translation is CSARDFLSSGLNYGYTF.

A few counts support this clonotype. The rearrangement joins TRBV7-6 to TRBJ2-3; 12 bases are a match to TRBD2. The length of the CDR3 is 15 residues. J was trimmed by 2 bases and V by 6 bases; bases with no gene match: 3. CDR1 is SGHVS and CDR2 is FNYEAQ in the germline V gene. DNA for the CDR3: TGTGCCAGCAGTAGGACTAGCGGGGACACAGATACGCAGTATTTT. Its translation is CASSRTSGDTDTQYF. Together with reference TRBV7-6 and TRBJ2-3, the CDR3 gives the full variable domain: GAGVSQSPRYKVTKRGQDVALRCDPISGHVSLYWYRQALGQGPEFLTYFNYEAQQDKSGLPNDRFSAERPEGSISTLTIQRTEQRDSAMYRCASSRTSGDTDTQYFGPGTRLTVL.

This clonotype was seen a handful of times. J is TRBJ2-7 and V is TRBV20-1, with TRBD2 matching over 12 bases. After removal of 3 bases from V and 6 bases from J, the junction contained 12 bases not matched to a gene. CDR3 length: 16 amino acids. Germline CDR1 is DFQATT and CDR2 is SNEGSKA (reference sequence). CDR3 residues: CSARASGRAGVFEQYF. The CDR3 DNA is TGCAGTGCTAGGGCTAGCGGGAGGGCCGGGGTCTTCGAGCAGTACTTC.

Many counts were recorded for this clonotype. This chain joins TRBV28 and TRBJ1-1, with a possible D match to TRBD1 (6 bases). Trimming took 5 bases from V and 5 from J, leaving 18 bases between them. This CDR3 spans 15 amino acids. Germline values: CDR1 MDHEN, CDR2 SYDVKM. The CDR3 DNA is TGTGCCAGCAGTCCCGACAAAACCAGGGGTACTGAAGCTTTCTTT. Translating it yields CASSPDKTRGTEAFF.

Note on this clonotype: Possible read error: a much larger clone is one base away. The rearrangement joins TRBV28 to TRBJ1-6, with no clear D. The CDR3 spans 16 residues. CDR1 is MDHEN and CDR2 is SYDVKM in the germline V gene. The CDR3 is CASSSSTTPGYSPPHF. Here the CDR3 DNA reads TGTGCCAGCAGTTCGTCGACCACACCCGGTTATTCACCCCCCCACTTT.